One and the same sample provided the 3 T cell receptor beta chains below, sequenced in a study of T cell responses to AZD1222 COVID-19 vaccine. Libraries were prepared by immunoSEQ multiplex PCR; TCRdb keeps only in-frame clonotypes and omits some of them. The table includes 110,000 to 150,000 clones, roughly 89% detected once. The specimen was peripheral blood, collected on day 0 of AZD1222 vaccination. These receptors were taken from an adult in good health.

This sequence joins TRBV10-3 and TRBJ1-1; 11 positions agree with TRBD1. Germline V gives CDR1 ENHRY, CDR2 SYGVKD. J was trimmed by 3 bases and V by 6 bases; bases with no gene match: 3. The CDR3 is 14 residues long. CDR3 sequence: CAIRGQGADTEAFF. CDR3 DNA sequence: TGTGCCATCAGAGGACAGGGGGCGGACACTGAAGCTTTCTTT.

The chain links TRBV2 to TRBJ2-7, with D tentatively TRBD1 (6 bases). From germline, CDR1 is SNHLY and CDR2 FYNNEI. The CDR3 is made up of 12 amino acids. V was clipped by 6 bases and J by 3 bases, with 9 bases between them. The CDR3 region is CASRRDNYEQYF. CDR3 sequence (DNA): TGTGCCAGCAGACGGGACAACTACGAGCAGTACTTC.

This clone occurred once. The chain joins TRBV28 to TRBJ1-5; the match to TRBD1 covers 10 bases. The ends lost 4 bases at V and 1 base at J; junction bases unmatched: 7. The CDR3 is 17 residues long. Looked up from germline, CDR1 is MDHEN and CDR2 is SYDVKM. The CDR3 nucleotides read TGTGCCAGCAGTTCGGACAGGGGGGGTTGGAGCAATCAGCCCCAGCATTTT. Translation: CASSSDRGGWSNQPQHF.